These 8 T cell receptor beta chains were all obtained from the same sample, sequenced in a study of cytomegalovirus exposure and HLA in healthy donors. The PCR ran on 60 Vbeta and 13 Jbeta primers. TCRdb keeps only in-frame clones here, not all; method: immunoSEQ multiplex PCR. The table records about 150,000 clones, about 80% of them present only once. Sequencing was performed on PBMCs. The receptor source for this set is a man aged 25-45 years in good health and CMV-seronegative.

This clone was picked up a small number of times. This chain joins TRBV9 and TRBJ2-2; 9 nucleotides match TRBD2. The J segment lost 5 bases and the V segment lost 0 bases, leaving 8 bases of the junction unmatched. Germline V gives CDR1 SGDLS, CDR2 YYNGEE. The CDR3 spans 17 residues. The CDR3 region has the DNA TGTGCCAGCAGCGTAGCCCCCGGGACTAGCCTTACCGGGGAGCTGTTTTTT. Translated, it gives CASSVAPGTSLTGELFF. Variable domain in full (rest from reference TRBV9 and TRBJ2-2): DSGVTQTPKHLITATGQRVTLRCSPRSGDLSVYWYQQSLDQGLQFLIQYYNGEERAKGNILERFSAQQFPDLHSELNLSSLELGDSALYFCASSVAPGTSLTGELFFGEGSRLTVL.

The chain couples TRBV2 to TRBJ1-5, with TRBD1 matching over 9 bases. The V gene end was trimmed by 5 bases and the J gene end by 2 bases; junction bases not matched to a gene: 1. Germline CDR1 is SNHLY and CDR2 is FYNNEI. The CDR3 is 14 amino acids. The CDR3 DNA sequence: TGTGCCAGCAGTTGGACAGGGGGCAATCAGCCCCAGCATTTT. The encoded protein is CASSWTGGNQPQHF. Based on the CDR3 plus reference TRBV2 and TRBJ1-5, the full variable domain is EPEVTQTPSHQVTQMGQEVILRCVPISNHLYFYWYRQILGQKVEFLVSFYNNEISEKSEIFDDQFSVERPDGSNFTLKIRSTKLEDSAMYFCASSWTGGNQPQHFGDGTRLSIL.

In its sample, this clone was seen once. CDR3 amino acids: CASSNRGDGDEQFF. CDR3 in DNA: TGCGCCAGCAGCAACCGGGGGGACGGCGATGAGCAGTTCTTC. The chain joins TRBV5-1 to TRBJ2-1, with 7 bases that match TRBD2. Germline values: CDR1 SGHRS, CDR2 YFSETQ. The CDR3 consists of 14 residues. The V gene end was trimmed by 4 bases and the J gene end by 8 bases; junction bases not matched to a gene: 9.

The CDR3 DNA reads TGTGCCAGCAGTTTGATGGGGCCCCCTCCTCCGTACTTC. This encodes CASSLMGPPPPYF. The chain carries TRBV6-6 and TRBJ2-5; maybe TRBD1 (5 bases). The CDR3 covers 13 residues. V dropped 4 bases and J dropped 13 bases, with 19 bases sitting between them. Germline CDR1 is MNHNY and CDR2 is SVGAGI (reference sequence).

A few counts support this clone. The gene calls are TRBV4-3 and TRBJ1-4; 10 bases map to TRBD1. The CDR3 runs 13 residues. The germline gives CDR1 LGHNA, CDR2 YSLEER. Unmatched junction bases numbered 7, after V lost 4 bases and J lost 14 bases. This chain's CDR3 is CASSLTGQGWLFF. DNA of the CDR3: TGCGCCAGCAGCCTTACGGGACAGGGGTGGCTGTTTTTT.

The J gene is TRBJ1-1, the V gene TRBV7-9, with D tentatively TRBD1 (5 bases). Germline CDR1 is SEHNR and CDR2 is FQNEAQ (reference sequence). V was trimmed by 1 base and J by 5 bases, leaving 14 bases between them. CDR3 length: 15 residues. The CDR3 sequence: CASSLEGAVRTEAFF. CDR3 nucleotides: TGTGCCAGCAGCTTAGAAGGGGCCGTGAGGACTGAAGCTTTCTTT. Full variable domain (remainder filled in from reference TRBV7-9 and TRBJ1-1): DTGVSQNPRHKITKRGQNVTFRCDPISEHNRLYWYRQTLGQGPEFLTYFQNEAQLEKSRLLSDRFSAERPKGSFSTLEIQRTEQGDSAMYLCASSLEGAVRTEAFFGQGTRLTVV.

The gene calls are TRBV6-6 and TRBJ2-3, with a tentative D call TRBD2 (5 bases). Germline lookup yields CDR1 MNHNY and CDR2 SVGAGI (reference sequence). The CDR3 sequence is 12 residues long. Trimming took 4 bases from V and 8 from J, leaving 10 bases between them. The CDR3 protein is CASSSSRATQYF. In DNA form, the CDR3 reads TGTGCCAGCAGTTCCTCGAGGGCTACGCAGTATTTT.

The chain combines TRBV28 with TRBJ1-1; 7 bases line up with TRBD1. The CDR3 length is 14 residues. CDR1 is MDHEN and CDR2 is SYDVKM in the germline V gene. V lost 2 bases and J lost 6; bases outside the gene matches: 6. CDR3 DNA: TGTGCCAGCAGTTTAAAGGGGGCGATCCCTGAAGCTTTCTTT. It yields the protein CASSLKGAIPEAFF.